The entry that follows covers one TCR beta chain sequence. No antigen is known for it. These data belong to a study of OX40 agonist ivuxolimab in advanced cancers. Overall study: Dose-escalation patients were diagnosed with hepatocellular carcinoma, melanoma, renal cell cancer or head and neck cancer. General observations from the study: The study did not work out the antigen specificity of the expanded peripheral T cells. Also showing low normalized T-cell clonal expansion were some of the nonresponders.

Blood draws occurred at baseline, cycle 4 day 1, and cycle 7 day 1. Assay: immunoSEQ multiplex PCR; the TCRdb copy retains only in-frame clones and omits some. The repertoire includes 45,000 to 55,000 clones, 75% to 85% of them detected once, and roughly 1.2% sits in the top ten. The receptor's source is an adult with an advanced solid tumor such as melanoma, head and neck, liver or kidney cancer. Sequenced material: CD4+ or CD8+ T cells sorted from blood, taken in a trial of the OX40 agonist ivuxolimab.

The CDR3 protein is CASSERPNQETQYF. Here the CDR3 DNA reads TGTGCCAGCAGTGAGAGACCGAACCAAGAGACCCAGTACTTC. J is TRBJ2-5 and V is TRBV2; D is unresolved. CDR3 length equals 14 residues. The germline CDR1 and CDR2 sequences are SNHLY and FYNNEI. V lost 3 bases, J lost 0 bases, and 8 bases lay in between.